This T cell receptor beta chain was retrieved from a study of blood T cell repertoires in COVID-19. Study-wide context: The United States, Italy and Spain provided the acute and convalescent COVID-19 samples. T cells, B-cell-depleted T cells, or PBMCs supplied cDNA or gDNA.

Repertoires were generated with immunoSEQ multiplex PCR, while TCRdb's copy carries only in-frame clones and drops some. The sample lists around 260,000 clones, 80% to 90% occurring once. The trim removed 0 bases at V and 8 bases at J, leaving 7 bases unmatched. CDR3 size: 15 residues. In germline, CDR1 is SNHLY, CDR2 FYNNEI. The material sequenced was peripheral blood. This receptor was taken from a man aged 30 to 45 with acute or convalescent COVID-19. The chain uses TRBV2 and TRBJ1-2; 9 positions match TRBD1. DNA for the CDR3: TGTGCCAGCAGTGAAGCGCTTACAGGACAGGGGGGCTACACCTTC. Residues: CASSEALTGQGGYTF. The variable domain in full, completed from reference TRBV2 and TRBJ1-2, reads EPEVTQTPSHQVTQMGQEVILRCVPISNHLYFYWYRQILGQKVEFLVSFYNNEISEKSEIFDDQFSVERPDGSNFTLKIRSTKLEDSAMYFCASSEALTGQGGYTFGSGTRLTVV.